This record concerns one TCR beta chain sequence. In the original processing: Amplifying reference gene primers gave estimates of nucleated cell counts. Some clones are missing from TCRdb's copy, which holds only in-frame ones; the method was immunoSEQ multiplex PCR. V and J calls and clone size follow that table, whereas D and trimming were derived from the DNA. Of about 150,000 clones in the sample, 80% were seen once. The data derive from a study of blood T cell repertoires in COVID-19. In the study overall: Samples taken during acute and convalescent COVID-19 were collected in the United States, Italy and Spain. Sources were T cells, B-cell-depleted T cells, or PBMCs; the material itself was cDNA or gDNA.

CDR1 WNHNN and CDR2 SYGVQD come from the germline V gene (reference sequence). The CDR3 extends over 12 amino acids. The V end lost 3 bases, the J end lost 3 bases, and 6 bases lay between the germline ends. This sequence joins TRBV10-1 and TRBJ2-7, with D uncertain. Sequenced: peripheral blood. The receptor's source is a woman aged 50 to 60 with acute or convalescent COVID-19. CDR3 in DNA: TGCGCCAGCAGTGATTACAGCTACGAGCAGTACTTC. It codes for CASSDYSYEQYF.